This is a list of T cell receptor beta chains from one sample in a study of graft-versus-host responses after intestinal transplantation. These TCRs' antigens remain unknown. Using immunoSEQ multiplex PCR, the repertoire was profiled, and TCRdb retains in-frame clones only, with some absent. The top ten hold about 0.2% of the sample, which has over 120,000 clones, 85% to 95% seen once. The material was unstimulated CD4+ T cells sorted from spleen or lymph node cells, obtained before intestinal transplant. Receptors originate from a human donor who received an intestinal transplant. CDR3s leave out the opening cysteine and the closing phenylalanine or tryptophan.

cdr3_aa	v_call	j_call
ASSAGGETQY	TRBV5-6	TRBJ2-5
AISEEGPTDTQY	TRBV10-3	TRBJ2-3
ASRRDSGNTIY	TRBV6-1	TRBJ1-3
ASSQAGPSGTDTQY	TRBV4-2	TRBJ2-3
ASSDFSRGGYEQY	TRBV6-1	TRBJ2-7
ASSPGTSGINIQY	TRBV5-6	TRBJ2-4
ASQDSYGYT	TRBV28	TRBJ1-2
ASSFNLGQGLGNEKLF	TRBV28	TRBJ1-4
ASSVRGEPSTDTQY	TRBV9	TRBJ2-3
ASSERNYEQY	TRBV2	TRBJ2-7
AISESRGSATPRQY	TRBV10-3	TRBJ2-3
ASSYGTANTGELF	TRBV6-5	TRBJ2-2
ASSPAGQPKEQY	TRBV14	TRBJ2-7
ASSLGLAGTDTQY	TRBV7-3	TRBJ2-3